This T cell receptor (beta chain) came from a study of early T cells in non-severe SARS-CoV-2 infection. As for the study in general: Sequencing used unsorted whole-blood bulk RNA, so chains lack pairing. Study-wide results and limits: A preference for anti-spike CD8 responses marked VDJdb matching, which missed private and CD4 specificities.

Researchers tagged individual cDNA molecules with unique molecular identifiers. Using its own MiXCR run on the 5' RACE reads, TCRdb lists one record per CDR3 protein. The sample consists of roughly 25,000 distinct CDR3 sequences, roughly 4.1% of them appearing once. This clonotype was observed at least ten times. What it binds is unknown. The germline CDR1 and CDR2 sequences are GTSNPN and SVGIG (reference sequence). The CDR3 totals 12 residues. Trimming removed 5 bases from V and 2 bases from J, with 9 bases in between. Sequenced material: whole blood. The TCR was taken from an adult who was a healthcare worker with PCR-confirmed SARS-CoV-2 infection or an uninfected control (not recorded which). This rearrangement joins TRBV30 to TRBJ1-2; perhaps TRBD1 as D (5 bases). CDR3 sequence reads: CAWDSRNYGYTF. CDR3 sequence (DNA): TGTGCCTGGGACAGTAGAAACTATGGCTACACCTTC.